This passage covers 29 T cell receptor beta chains from one sample sequenced in a study of beta chain features in type 1 diabetes. The isolated RNA, all of it, was reverse transcribed, so expressed TCRB transcripts were what got sequenced. Profiled with immunoSEQ multiplex PCR; TCRdb holds only in-frame clones, not every one. This sample has about 22,000 clones, with under 75% found just once. Study-wide findings and caveats: Significant though moderate, a shortening of TCRB CDR3s appeared in all four CD4+ subsets of Type 1 diabetes patients.

These receptors' antigens are unknown. The sequencing input was stem cell memory CD4+ T cells from blood. These receptors came from a man between 18 and 35 years old with type 1 diabetes.

This chain joins TRBV6-5 and TRBJ1-2, with D unclear. Trimming removed 6 bases at V and 7 bases at J, with 15 bases between. The CDR3 runs 13 residues. Germline V gives CDR1 MNHEY, CDR2 SVGAGI. This CDR3 is CASSHPRRSGYTF. DNA of the CDR3: TGTGCCAGCAGCCACCCGAGGAGGTCTGGCTACACCTTC.

This clone was observed a few times. The chain carries TRBV5-4 and TRBJ2-7; maybe TRBD1 (6 bases). Germline CDR1 SGHNT, CDR2 YYREEE (reference sequence). With 0 bases removed from V and 3 bases from J, the gap between germline ends came to 13 bases. The CDR3 runs 15 residues. CDR3: CASSLDRAFLYEQYF. CDR3 in DNA: TGTGCCAGCAGCTTGGACAGGGCGTTCCTCTACGAGCAGTACTTC.

In this sample, this clone turned up a few times. The chain recombines TRBV9 with TRBJ2-7; TRBD1 is a possible D gene (5 bases). Per germline, CDR1 SGDLS and CDR2 YYNGEE. V gave up 0 bases and J gave up 2 bases, with 9 bases separating them. This CDR3 is built from 14 residues. The CDR3 DNA reads TGTGCCAGCAGCGTAGGTACACAGGCCTACGAGCAGTACTTC. Translating gives CASSVGTQAYEQYF. Filled out from reference TRBV9 and TRBJ2-7, the complete variable domain reads DSGVTQTPKHLITATGQRVTLRCSPRSGDLSVYWYQQSLDQGLQFLIQYYNGEERAKGNILERFSAQQFPDLHSELNLSSLELGDSALYFCASSVGTQAYEQYFGPGTRLTVT.

V gene TRBV28 combines with J gene TRBJ2-3; a weak D match, TRBD1 (5 bases). Germline V gives CDR1 MDHEN, CDR2 SYDVKM. CDR3 length: 17 residues. Deletions cut 2 bases from V and 0 bases from J, with 15 bases between. The CDR3 DNA reads TGTGCCAGCAGTTTAGGTACTTGGACAACTAGCACAGATACGCAGTATTTT. It specifies CASSLGTWTTSTDTQYF.

The chain has TRBV4-3 and TRBJ2-3; 7 bases fit TRBD1. The CDR3 has 13 residues. Germline CDR1 and CDR2: LGHNA and YSLEER. The junction had 6 bases not matched to a gene; V was cut back by 7 bases and J by 5 bases. CDR3 residues: CASNTHRGDTQYF. CDR3 bases: TGCGCCAGCAACACCCACAGGGGAGATACGCAGTATTTT.

The chain is built from TRBV5-1 and TRBJ2-3, with D possibly being TRBD1 (6 bases). Per germline, CDR1 SGHRS and CDR2 YFSETQ. This CDR3 region has 12 residues. The V end was cut by 5 bases, the J end by 4 bases, with 8 bases between. CDR3 in DNA: TGCGCCAGCAGTTACAGGGCAGATACGCAGTATTTT. This codes for CASSYRADTQYF.

The chain links TRBV7-9 to TRBJ1-5; TRBD1 matches 7 bases. The CDR3 runs to 14 residues. V dropped 5 bases and J dropped 3; count of bases not matched to a gene: 4. Germline CDR1 is SEHNR and CDR2 is FQNEAQ (reference sequence). This chain's CDR3 is CASSLTGDNQPQHF. CDR3 nucleotides: TGTGCCAGCAGCCTCACAGGGGACAATCAGCCCCAGCATTTT.

The chain uses TRBV5-6 and TRBJ2-7; perhaps TRBD2 as D (6 bases). Germline CDR1 SGHDT, CDR2 YYEEEE. The CDR3 contains 15 residues. V lost 1 base, J lost 0 bases, and 11 bases lay in between. The DNA for the CDR3 is TGTGCCAGCAGCTTGATTGGAGGGGTCTCCTACGAGCAGTACTTC. Encoded protein: CASSLIGGVSYEQYF.

A single count supports this clone. V and J are TRBV5-4 and TRBJ2-7; 7 bases map to TRBD2. V lost 0 bases to trimming and J lost 2 bases; unmatched junction nucleotides: 8. The CDR3 totals 16 residues. CDR1 SGHNT and CDR2 YYREEE come from the germline V gene (reference sequence). CDR3 bases: TGTGCCAGCAGCTTGGGAGGGGCTAGCGGAACCTACGAGCAGTACTTC. Protein: CASSLGGASGTYEQYF.

The rearrangement uses TRBV2 and TRBJ1-4, with D tentatively TRBD1 (5 bases). CDR1 and CDR2 (germline): SNHLY, FYNNEI. The CDR3 is 14 amino acids. The V end was cut by 5 bases, the J end by 8 bases, with 15 bases between. In DNA form, the CDR3 reads TGTGCCAGCAGTCCTCGCGGGGACGCGGAAAAACTGTTTTTT. It codes for CASSPRGDAEKLFF.

This chain links TRBV5-1 with TRBJ2-7; D might be TRBD2 (6 bases). V was pared by 4 bases and J by 6 bases, with 17 bases between. Germline V lookup: CDR1 SGHRS, CDR2 YFSETQ. This CDR3 is built from 14 residues. Written as DNA, the CDR3 is TGCGCCAGCAGCGAGACGCTGTTAGCGGCCGAGCAGTACTTC. This codes for CASSETLLAAEQYF.

The chain uses TRBV6-6 and TRBJ2-7, with 13 bases fitting TRBD2. The CDR3 covers 16 residues. With V trimmed by 6 bases and J by 6 bases, 11 bases remained unmatched. The germline gives CDR1 MNHNY, CDR2 SVGAGI (reference sequence). This CDR3 reads CASRQTGLAGVVEQYF. CDR3 nucleotide sequence: TGTGCCAGCAGACAAACCGGACTAGCGGGGGTGGTCGAGCAGTACTTC.

The chain couples TRBV2 to TRBJ2-7, with 9 bases that match TRBD1. CDR1 and CDR2 (germline): SNHLY, FYNNEI. The trim removed 4 bases at V and 2 bases at J, leaving 9 bases unmatched. The CDR3 totals 16 residues. The CDR3: CASSVGAGTGTYEQYF. The CDR3 nucleotides are TGTGCCAGCAGTGTCGGGGCAGGGACAGGGACCTACGAGCAGTACTTC.

The chain uses TRBV30 and TRBJ2-5; 7 nucleotides line up with TRBD2. The CDR3 runs 14 residues. Per germline, CDR1 GTSNPN and CDR2 SVGIG (reference sequence). With 4 bases clipped from V and 4 bases from J, the junction kept 9 bases outside the gene matches. CDR3 loop: CAWNEGGGGETQYF. The CDR3 DNA sequence: TGTGCCTGGAATGAGGGCGGGGGTGGAGAGACCCAGTACTTC.

This chain connects TRBV19 to TRBJ2-3, with no clear D. Germline assignment: CDR1 LNHDA and CDR2 SQIVND (reference sequence). This CDR3 region has 15 residues. Deletions cut 7 bases from V and 5 bases from J, with 19 bases between. The CDR3 sequence: CASTKTRPPGDTQYF. The CDR3 nucleotides read TGTGCCAGTACCAAGACTCGCCCTCCGGGAGATACGCAGTATTTT.

This clone has just a few counts. The chain links TRBV23-1 to TRBJ1-1; 7 positions agree with TRBD1. TRBV23-1 belongs to the ORF category, with a function that is uncertain. The CDR3 is made up of 15 amino acids. Unmatched junction bases numbered 7, after V lost 5 bases and J lost 1 base. CDR3 bases: TGCGCCAGCAGTACTAACCGGACAGGGAACACTGAAGCTTTCTTT. Amino acids: CASSTNRTGNTEAFF.

This clone was seen only once. This rearrangement joins TRBV10-1 to TRBJ2-3, with 11 positions matching TRBD1. This CDR3 contains 13 residues. Looked up from germline, CDR1 is WNHNN and CDR2 is SYGVQD (reference sequence). Trimming at V came to 10 bases and at J to 5 bases, leaving 5 bases not matched to a gene. CDR3 bases: TGCGCCACCACGGGACAGGGGGGAGATACGCAGTATTTT. Amino acids: CATTGQGGDTQYF.

In this sample, this clone turned up a few times. V and J are TRBV18 and TRBJ2-1; possibly TRBD1 for D (6 bases). The V end lost 0 bases, the J end lost 7 bases, and 7 bases lay between the germline ends. The V gene's germline CDR1 is KGHSH and CDR2 LQKENI. The CDR3 runs to 13 residues. Here the CDR3 DNA reads TGTGCCAGCTCACCACCGACAGGTAATGAGCAGTTCTTC. This codes for CASSPPTGNEQFF.

This rearrangement joins TRBV7-2 to TRBJ1-1; D is unclear. V lost 0 bases and J 2 bases, leaving 7 bases between the germline ends. The CDR3 covers 14 residues. CDR1 and CDR2 (germline): SGHTA, FQGNSA. CDR3 coding DNA: TGTGCCAGCAGCTTAGCGAGGGCTAACACTGAAGCTTTCTTT. It is translated as CASSLARANTEAFF.

The chain uses TRBV11-2 and TRBJ1-1, with 8 bases matching TRBD1. V lost 7 bases and J lost 0; bases outside the gene matches: 7. This CDR3 is built from 15 residues. Germline V gene lookup returns CDR1 SGHAT and CDR2 FQNNGV. The CDR3 spells CASKTGAGMNTEAFF. CDR3 nucleotides: TGTGCCAGCAAGACAGGGGCGGGGATGAACACTGAAGCTTTCTTT.

The chain employs TRBV28 and TRBJ2-7, with TRBD2 matching over 10 bases. CDR1 and CDR2 from the germline V gene are MDHEN and SYDVKM. V trimming: 7 bases; J trimming: 0 bases; junction bases outside the gene matches: 3. The CDR3 covers 14 residues. CDR3 bases: TGTGCCAGCACTGCTAGCGGGAGCTCCTACGAGCAGTACTTC. Its translation: CASTASGSSYEQYF.

This clone was picked up a small number of times. The CDR3 DNA follows: TGTGCCAGCAGCAGAAGACTAGCGGCTACCGGGGAGCTGTTTTTT. Translation gives CASSRRLAATGELFF. This rearrangement joins TRBV27 to TRBJ2-2; 9 bases agree with TRBD2. V lost 6 bases, J lost 5 bases, and 7 bases stayed unmatched. This CDR3 has 15 residues. Germline V CDR1 and CDR2: MNHEY, SMNVEV (reference sequence).

The CDR3: CASSQVISGGGKNIQYF. CDR3 in DNA: TGCGCCAGCAGCCAAGTGATCAGCGGGGGGGGCAAAAACATTCAGTACTTC. The rearrangement joins TRBV4-1 to TRBJ2-4, with 10 bases aligning to TRBD2. CDR1 and CDR2 (germline): MGHRA, YSYEKL. This CDR3 comprises 17 residues. V was clipped by 1 base and J by 3 bases; unmatched bases: 6.

The chain uses TRBV5-1 and TRBJ2-7, with a tentative D call TRBD2 (5 bases). Germline V gene lookup returns CDR1 SGHRS and CDR2 YFSETQ. Trimming shortened V by 1 base and J by 3 bases, and 11 bases separated the two germline ends. This CDR3 region has 14 residues. The CDR3 is CASSLRFGNYEQYF. The CDR3 DNA reads TGCGCCAGCAGCTTGCGGTTCGGGAACTACGAGCAGTACTTC.

This chain uses TRBV4-3 with TRBJ2-3; 10 bases fit TRBD2. Per the germline V gene, CDR1 is LGHNA and CDR2 is YSLEER. The CDR3 runs to 17 residues. Unmatched junction bases numbered 8, after V lost 0 bases and J lost 5 bases. DNA of the CDR3: TGCGCCAGCAGCCAAGATTATAGCGGGGGGATCTTAGATACGCAGTATTTT. Translation gives CASSQDYSGGILDTQYF.

This clone turned up a few times. This rearrangement joins TRBV5-4 to TRBJ1-3; D might be TRBD1 (5 bases). This CDR3 region has 14 residues. Trimming cost V 2 bases and J 0 bases, with 6 bases left between them. Germline lookup yields CDR1 SGHNT and CDR2 YYREEE (reference sequence). DNA of the CDR3: TGTGCCAGCAGCTTAGGGGACTCTGGAAACACCATATATTTT. Translating it yields CASSLGDSGNTIYF.

The V and J genes are TRBV7-6 and TRBJ2-3; TRBD2 is a possible D gene (6 bases). The CDR3 contains 16 residues. Germline-derived CDR1 and CDR2 are SGHVS and FNYEAQ. Trimming removed 6 bases at V and 2 bases at J, with 18 bases between. The CDR3 here is CASSRIPGLDTDTQYF. The CDR3 DNA reads as TGTGCCAGCAGTCGAATACCGGGACTCGACACAGATACGCAGTATTTT.

The chain links TRBV4-3 to TRBJ2-5; 9 bases are a match to TRBD1. Near its end, the DNA agrees better with TRBJ2-7, so the J call may be wrong. The germline V gene has CDR1 LGHNA and CDR2 YSLEER. There are 15 residues in the CDR3. As DNA, the CDR3 is TGCGCCAGCAGCCAGGGACAGGGATGGGGTTACGAGCAGTACTTC. Translating gives CASSQGQGWGYEQYF.

V gene TRBV13 combines with J gene TRBJ2-3; TRBD2 matches 8 bases. The ends lost 2 bases at V and 0 bases at J; junction bases unmatched: 7. CDR1 is PRHDT and CDR2 is FYEKMQ in the germline V gene (reference sequence). The CDR3 has 17 residues. CDR3 in DNA: TGTGCCAGCAGCTTACGGTCTAGCGGGCCTAGCACAGATACGCAGTATTTT. Translation: CASSLRSSGPSTDTQYF.